This TCR beta chain was recorded in a study of blood T cells in healthy people across ages. The wider study: Per every two T cells, about one barcoded beta molecule was captured by template switching.

For the second PCR, which ran for about 6 to 11 cycles, a sample-barcoded 5' primer and a J-beta primer mix were used. MiXCR, applied by TCRdb to the 5' RACE reads, yields one record per CDR3 protein. The repertoire holds around 1.7 million distinct CDR3 sequences, with approximately 28% as singletons. V gave up 7 bases and J gave up 7 bases, with 13 bases separating them. CDR1 and CDR2 from the germline V gene are MNHEY and SMNVEV (reference sequence). The CDR3 is made up of 13 amino acids. Overall study results and limits: Older age went with lower TCR beta diversity per million T cells, in a roughly linear way.

This clonotype showed up just a few times. What it binds is unknown. The sequencing sample was made of blood. The rearrangement uses TRBV27 and TRBJ1-4; D remains ambiguous. The sequence was collected from a woman in her 30s in good health. This CDR3 is CASIGLSGEKLFF. The CDR3 DNA follows: TGTGCCAGCATAGGCTTAAGCGGTGAAAAACTGTTTTTT.